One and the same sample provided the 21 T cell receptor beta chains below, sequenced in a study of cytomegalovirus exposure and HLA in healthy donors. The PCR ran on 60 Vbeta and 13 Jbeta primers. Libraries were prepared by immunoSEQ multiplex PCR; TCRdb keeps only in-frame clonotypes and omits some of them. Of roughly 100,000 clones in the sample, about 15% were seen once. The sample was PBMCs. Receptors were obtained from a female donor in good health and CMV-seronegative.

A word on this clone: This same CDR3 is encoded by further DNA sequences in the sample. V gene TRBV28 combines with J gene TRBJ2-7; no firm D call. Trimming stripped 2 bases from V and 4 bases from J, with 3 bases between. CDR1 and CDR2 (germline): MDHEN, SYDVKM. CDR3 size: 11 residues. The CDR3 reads CASSLRYEQYF. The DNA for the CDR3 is TGTGCCAGCAGTTTACGGTACGAGCAGTACTTC.

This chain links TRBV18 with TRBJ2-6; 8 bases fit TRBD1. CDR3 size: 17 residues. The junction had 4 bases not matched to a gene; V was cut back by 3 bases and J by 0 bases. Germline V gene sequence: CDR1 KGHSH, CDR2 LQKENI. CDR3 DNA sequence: TGTGCCAGCTCACCCCGGGACAGGATCTCTGGGGCCAACGTCCTGACTTTC. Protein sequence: CASSPRDRISGANVLTF.

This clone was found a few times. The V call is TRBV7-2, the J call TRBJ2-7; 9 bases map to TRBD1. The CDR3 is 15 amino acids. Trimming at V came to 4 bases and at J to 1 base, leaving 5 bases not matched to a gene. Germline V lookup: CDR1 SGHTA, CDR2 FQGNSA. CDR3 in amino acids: CASSSPGQGSYEQYF. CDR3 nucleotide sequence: TGTGCCAGCAGCTCCCCGGGACAGGGATCCTACGAGCAGTACTTC. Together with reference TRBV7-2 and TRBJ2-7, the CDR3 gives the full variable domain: GAGVSQSPSNKVTEKGKDVELRCDPISGHTALYWYRQSLGQGLEFLIYFQGNSAPDKSGLPSDRFSAERTGGSVSTLTIQRTQQEDSAVYLCASSSPGQGSYEQYFGPGTRLTVT.

The CDR3 loop is CASSPGHANTGELFF. In DNA form, the CDR3 reads TGTGCCAGCAGCCCGGGACACGCGAACACCGGGGAGCTGTTTTTT. V gene TRBV7-3 combines with J gene TRBJ2-2; a possible D gene is TRBD1 (6 bases). V lost 5 bases and J lost 0, with 10 bases in between. The CDR3 sequence is 15 residues long. Per germline, CDR1 SGHTA and CDR2 FQGTGA.

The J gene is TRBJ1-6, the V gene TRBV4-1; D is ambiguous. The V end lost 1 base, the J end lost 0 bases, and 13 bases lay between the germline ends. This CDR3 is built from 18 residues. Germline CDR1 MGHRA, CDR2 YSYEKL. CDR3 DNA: TGCGCCAGCAGCCAAGCTCGAATTATCAGCTCCTATAATTCACCCCTCCACTTT. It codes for CASSQARIISSYNSPLHF.

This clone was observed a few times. CDR3 protein: CAWNQGAGYEQYF. Written as DNA, the CDR3 is TGTGCCTGGAACCAGGGGGCGGGTTACGAGCAGTACTTC. The chain links TRBV30 to TRBJ2-7, with TRBD1 identical over 8 bases. Germline CDR1 is GTSNPN and CDR2 is SVGIG (reference sequence). Unmatched junction bases numbered 6, after V lost 4 bases and J lost 4 bases. The CDR3 is 13 amino acids.

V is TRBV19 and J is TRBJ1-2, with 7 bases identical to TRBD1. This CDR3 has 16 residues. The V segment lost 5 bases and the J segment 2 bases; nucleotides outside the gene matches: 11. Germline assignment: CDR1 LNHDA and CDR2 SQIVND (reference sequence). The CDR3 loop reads CASSLWDSQLNYGYTF. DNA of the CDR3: TGTGCCAGTAGTTTATGGGACAGCCAACTAAACTATGGCTACACCTTC.

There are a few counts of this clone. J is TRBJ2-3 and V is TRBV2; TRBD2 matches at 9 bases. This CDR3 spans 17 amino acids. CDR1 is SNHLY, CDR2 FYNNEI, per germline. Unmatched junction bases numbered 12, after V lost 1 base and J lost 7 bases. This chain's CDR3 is CASSEVPPGLAFYTQYF. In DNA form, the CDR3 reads TGTGCCAGCAGTGAAGTCCCCCCGGGACTAGCCTTCTATACGCAGTATTTT.

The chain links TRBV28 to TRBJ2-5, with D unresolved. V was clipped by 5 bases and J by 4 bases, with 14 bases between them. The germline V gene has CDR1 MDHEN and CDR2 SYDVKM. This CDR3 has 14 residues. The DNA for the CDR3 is TGTGCCAGCAGTCGCGGCTATCTTGCAGAGACCCAGTACTTC. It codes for CASSRGYLAETQYF. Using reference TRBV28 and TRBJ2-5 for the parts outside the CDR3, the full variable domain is DVKVTQSSRYLVKRTGEKVFLECVQDMDHENMFWYRQDPGLGLRLIYFSYDVKMKEKGDIPEGYSVSREKKERFSLILESASTNQTSMYLCASSRGYLAETQYFGPGTRLLVL.

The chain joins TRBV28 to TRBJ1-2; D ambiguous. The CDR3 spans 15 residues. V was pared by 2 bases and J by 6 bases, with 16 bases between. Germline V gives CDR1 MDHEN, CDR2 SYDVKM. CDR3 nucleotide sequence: TGTGCCAGCAGTTTAACCGACACCCAGTGGAATGGCTACACCTTC. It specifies CASSLTDTQWNGYTF.

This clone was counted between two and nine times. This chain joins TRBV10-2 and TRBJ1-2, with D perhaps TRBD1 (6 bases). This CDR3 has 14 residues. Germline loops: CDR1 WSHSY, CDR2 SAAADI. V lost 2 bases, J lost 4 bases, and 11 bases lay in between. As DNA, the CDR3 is TGCGCCAGCAGTGAGCTAGGACAGACCTATGGCTACACCTTC. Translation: CASSELGQTYGYTF.

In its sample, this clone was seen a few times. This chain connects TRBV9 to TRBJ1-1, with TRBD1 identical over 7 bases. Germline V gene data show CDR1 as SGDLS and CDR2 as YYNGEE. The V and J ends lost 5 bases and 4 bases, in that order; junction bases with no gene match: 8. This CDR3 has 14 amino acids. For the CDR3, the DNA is TGTGCCAGCAGTCTTACGGACAGGTTCACTGAAGCTTTCTTT. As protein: CASSLTDRFTEAFF.

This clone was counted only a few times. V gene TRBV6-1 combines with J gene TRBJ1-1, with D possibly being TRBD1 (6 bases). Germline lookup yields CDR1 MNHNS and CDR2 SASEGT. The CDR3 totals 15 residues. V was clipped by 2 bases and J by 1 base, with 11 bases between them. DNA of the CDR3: TGTGCCAGCAGTGAAAGGACAGCCGAGAACACTGAAGCTTTCTTT. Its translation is CASSERTAENTEAFF.

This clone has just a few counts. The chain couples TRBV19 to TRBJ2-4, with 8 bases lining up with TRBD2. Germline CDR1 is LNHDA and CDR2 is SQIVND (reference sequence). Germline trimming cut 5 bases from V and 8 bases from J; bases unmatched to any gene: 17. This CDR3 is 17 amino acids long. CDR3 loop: CASSPRGAGALGDIQYF. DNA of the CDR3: TGTGCCAGTAGTCCCCGGGGAGCGGGGGCCCTGGGGGACATTCAGTACTTC. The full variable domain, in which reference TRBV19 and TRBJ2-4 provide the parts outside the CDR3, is DGGITQSPKYLFRKEGQNVTLSCEQNLNHDAMYWYRQDPGQGLRLIYYSQIVNDFQKGDIAEGYSVSREKKESFPLTVTSAQKNPTAFYLCASSPRGAGALGDIQYFGAGTRLSVL.

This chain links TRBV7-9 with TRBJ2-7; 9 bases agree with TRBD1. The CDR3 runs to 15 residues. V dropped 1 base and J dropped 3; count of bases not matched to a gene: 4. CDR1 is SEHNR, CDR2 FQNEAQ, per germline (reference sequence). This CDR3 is CASSLGGTGRYEQYF. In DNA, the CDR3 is TGTGCCAGCAGCTTAGGCGGGACAGGGCGCTACGAGCAGTACTTC.

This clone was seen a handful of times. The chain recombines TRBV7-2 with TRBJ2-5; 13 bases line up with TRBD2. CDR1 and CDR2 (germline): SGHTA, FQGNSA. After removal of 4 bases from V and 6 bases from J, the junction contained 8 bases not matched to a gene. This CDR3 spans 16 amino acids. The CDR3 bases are TGTGCCAGCAGCTCCGCTGGACTAGCGGGAGTGAAGACCCAGTACTTC. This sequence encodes CASSSAGLAGVKTQYF.

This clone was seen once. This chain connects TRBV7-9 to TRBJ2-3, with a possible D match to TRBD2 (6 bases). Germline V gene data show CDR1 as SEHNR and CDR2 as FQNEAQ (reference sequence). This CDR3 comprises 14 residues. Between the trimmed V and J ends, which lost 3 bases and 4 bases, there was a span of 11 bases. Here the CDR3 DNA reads TGTGCCAGCAGCTTCGGGGGAGGTCCAGATACGCAGTATTTT. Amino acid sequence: CASSFGGGPDTQYF.

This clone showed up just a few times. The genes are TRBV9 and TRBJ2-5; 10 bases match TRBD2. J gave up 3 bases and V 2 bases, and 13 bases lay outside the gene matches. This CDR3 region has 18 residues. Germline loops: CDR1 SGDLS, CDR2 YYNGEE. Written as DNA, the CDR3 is TGTGCCAGCAGCGTCGGCCAGTCGCCTCTAGCGGGAGAAGAGACCCAGTACTTC. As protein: CASSVGQSPLAGEETQYF.

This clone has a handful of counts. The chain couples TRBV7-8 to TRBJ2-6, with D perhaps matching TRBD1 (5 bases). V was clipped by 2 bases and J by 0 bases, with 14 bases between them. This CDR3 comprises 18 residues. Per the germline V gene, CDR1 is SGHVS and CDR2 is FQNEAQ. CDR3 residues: CASSLSLLGLSGANVLTF. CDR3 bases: TGTGCCAGCAGCTTAAGCCTACTGGGGCTCTCTGGGGCCAACGTCCTGACTTTC.

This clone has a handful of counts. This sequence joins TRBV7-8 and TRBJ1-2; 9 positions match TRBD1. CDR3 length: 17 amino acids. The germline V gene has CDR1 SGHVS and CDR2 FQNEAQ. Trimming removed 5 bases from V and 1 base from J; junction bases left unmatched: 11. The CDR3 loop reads CASSRTPTGGSNYGYTF. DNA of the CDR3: TGTGCCAGCAGCCGAACCCCAACAGGGGGCAGTAACTATGGCTACACCTTC.

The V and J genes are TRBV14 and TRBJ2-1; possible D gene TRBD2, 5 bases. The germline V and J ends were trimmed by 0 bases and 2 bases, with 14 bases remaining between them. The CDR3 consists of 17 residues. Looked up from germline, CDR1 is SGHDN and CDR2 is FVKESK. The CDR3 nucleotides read TGTGCCAGCAGCCAAGATGCCCGGGGTAGGGCCTACAATGAGCAGTTCTTC. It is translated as CASSQDARGRAYNEQFF.